This T cell receptor (beta chain) derives from a study of blood T cell repertoires in COVID-19. The CDR3 has 12 residues. Deletions cut 4 bases from V and 7 bases from J, with 8 bases between. The germline V gene encodes CDR1 LNHDA and CDR2 SQIVND (reference sequence). Generated by immunoSEQ multiplex PCR, the TCRdb table keeps only in-frame clones and is missing some. The data contain 150,000 to 200,000 clones, about four fifths of them singletons. This TCR derives from a man between 65 and 79 years old who had recovered from COVID-19. The chain links TRBV19 to TRBJ2-1; weak D call: TRBD2 (5 bases). The sample taken for sequencing was peripheral blood. The CDR3 sequence is CASSSGSNEQFF. CDR3 in DNA: TGTGCCAGTAGTAGCGGGTCGAATGAGCAGTTCTTC.